Below are 26 T cell receptor beta chains sequenced from a single sample in a study of CD4+ T cells in melanoma. The data were produced by immunoSEQ multiplex PCR, yet TCRdb's version contains in-frame clones alone and is incomplete. The repertoire holds roughly 110,000 clones, with over 80% as singletons. The sequencing input was peripheral blood. Every receptor here comes from a human donor with melanoma.

This chain uses TRBV19 with TRBJ2-7; TRBD2 is a possible D gene (5 bases). The CDR3 is made up of 14 amino acids. Per the germline V gene, CDR1 is LNHDA and CDR2 is SQIVND (reference sequence). Trimming took 0 bases from V and 1 from J, leaving 7 bases between them. The CDR3 is CASSIERASYEQYF. The CDR3 DNA sequence: TGTGCCAGTAGTATAGAGCGGGCATCCTACGAGCAGTACTTC.

This clone showed up just once. Additional DNA sequences in this sample encode the identical CDR3. This rearrangement joins TRBV28 to TRBJ1-5, with D perhaps TRBD1 (5 bases). The germline CDR1 and CDR2 sequences are MDHEN and SYDVKM. The CDR3 spans 15 residues. The germline V and J ends were trimmed by 5 bases and 4 bases, with 15 bases remaining between them. The CDR3 DNA reads as TGTGCCAGCAGTCCCGGTGGGGCTGGAAATCAGCCCCAGCATTTT. It is translated as CASSPGGAGNQPQHF. The full variable domain, its missing parts supplied by reference TRBV28 and TRBJ1-5, is DVKVTQSSRYLVKRTGEKVFLECVQDMDHENMFWYRQDPGLGLRLIYFSYDVKMKEKGDIPEGYSVSREKKERFSLILESASTNQTSMYLCASSPGGAGNQPQHFGDGTRLSIL.

The gene calls are TRBV28 and TRBJ2-7, with TRBD1 identical over 8 bases. CDR3 length equals 15 residues. With 2 bases clipped from V and 4 bases from J, the junction kept 7 bases outside the gene matches. Per germline, CDR1 MDHEN and CDR2 SYDVKM. The CDR3 sequence is CASSLGGQAIYEQYF. The DNA of the CDR3 is TGTGCCAGCAGTTTAGGGGGACAGGCCATATACGAGCAGTACTTC.

J is TRBJ1-1 and V is TRBV27; the D gene is possibly TRBD1 (6 bases). Germline loops: CDR1 MNHEY, CDR2 SMNVEV (reference sequence). Trimming removed 3 bases from V and 4 bases from J, with 12 bases in between. The CDR3 has 14 amino acids. The CDR3 coding sequence is TGTGCCAGCAGTTTGGCGGGAGGGGGCACTGAAGCTTTCTTT. Amino acid sequence: CASSLAGGGTEAFF.

The sample holds one count of this clone. For the CDR3, the DNA is TGTGCCAGCAGTTTGATTGGGACTCTCTCTGGGGCCAACGTCCTGACTTTC. Translation: CASSLIGTLSGANVLTF. The V gene is TRBV27, the J gene TRBJ2-6; weak D call: TRBD2 (6 bases). The V end lost 3 bases, the J end lost 0 bases, and 12 bases lay between the germline ends. The germline gives CDR1 MNHEY, CDR2 SMNVEV (reference sequence). The CDR3 length is 17 residues.

The chain is built from TRBV5-1 and TRBJ1-6, with D possibly being TRBD1 (5 bases). Germline values: CDR1 SGHRS, CDR2 YFSETQ. This CDR3 has 15 residues. V was cut by 0 bases and J by 8 bases, with 12 bases left in between. The CDR3 protein is CASSLERGSDSPLHF. The DNA of the CDR3 is TGCGCCAGCAGCTTGGAAAGGGGTTCGGATTCACCCCTCCACTTT.

The chain is built from TRBV7-2 and TRBJ1-4, with no clear D. V lost 5 bases, J lost 1 base, and 11 bases lay in between. The CDR3 runs to 15 residues. CDR1 is SGHTA, CDR2 FQGNSA, per germline. The CDR3 region is CASSPVSRTNEKLFF. The CDR3 nucleotides are TGTGCCAGCAGCCCCGTCTCCAGAACTAATGAAAAACTGTTTTTT.

The chain has TRBV11-2 and TRBJ1-2; no clear D gene. CDR1 and CDR2 (germline): SGHAT, FQNNGV. Trimming stripped 1 base from V and 7 bases from J, with 13 bases between. This CDR3 region has 14 residues. CDR3 bases: TGTGCCAGCAGCTTAGGAGGCTGGGGAGGTGGCTACACCTTC. Residues: CASSLGGWGGGYTF.

This clone was seen once. The chain joins TRBV19 to TRBJ1-1; D is uncertain. Germline V gives CDR1 LNHDA, CDR2 SQIVND (reference sequence). Trimming stripped 8 bases from V and 0 bases from J, with 7 bases between. The CDR3 has 12 amino acids. CDR3 in amino acids: CASQNMNTEAFF. CDR3 coding DNA: TGTGCCAGTCAAAATATGAACACTGAAGCTTTCTTT.

As for this clone: Other nucleotide sequences in the sample specify the same CDR3. The rearrangement links TRBV2 to TRBJ1-5; a possible D gene is TRBD1 (6 bases). Trimming removed 2 bases at V and 1 base at J, with 9 bases between. CDR3 size: 15 residues. Per germline, CDR1 SNHLY and CDR2 FYNNEI. CDR3 nucleotide sequence: TGTGCCAGCAGTGAAAGGGGGACGAGCAATCAGCCCCAGCATTTT. Protein product: CASSERGTSNQPQHF.

The CDR3: CASSLPGLAAYEQYF. CDR3 sequence (DNA): TGTGCCAGCAGTTTACCGGGACTAGCGGCCTACGAGCAGTACTTC. The chain employs TRBV28 and TRBJ2-7; 11 bases agree with TRBD2. With 2 bases clipped from V and 2 bases from J, the junction kept 2 bases outside the gene matches. Germline V gene lookup returns CDR1 MDHEN and CDR2 SYDVKM. The CDR3 has 15 amino acids.

V usage is TRBV2 and J usage is TRBJ1-1; tentative D call: TRBD1 (6 bases). Germline V gene lookup returns CDR1 SNHLY and CDR2 FYNNEI. Trimming removed 8 bases from V and 2 bases from J, with 9 bases in between. This CDR3 has 12 residues. Here the CDR3 reads CASLQGNTEAFF. The CDR3 nucleotides are TGTGCCAGCCTACAGGGTAACACTGAAGCTTTCTTT.

Only one count was recorded for this clone. The V call is TRBV5-1, the J call TRBJ2-2, with TRBD2 as a possible D gene (6 bases). Trimming stripped 4 bases from V and 5 bases from J, with 18 bases between. The CDR3 runs 16 residues. The germline CDR1 and CDR2 sequences are SGHRS and YFSETQ. The CDR3 coding sequence is TGCGCCAGCAGCCCCTGGGAGCGGGCGGGGACCGGGGAGCTGTTTTTT. Residues: CASSPWERAGTGELFF.

The rearrangement joins TRBV9 to TRBJ1-3; D is undetermined. Germline V gives CDR1 SGDLS, CDR2 YYNGEE. Trimming stripped 4 bases from V and 0 bases from J, with 11 bases between. The CDR3 loop spans 15 amino acids. The DNA for the CDR3 is TGTGCCAGCAGCACGGACGGGAGCTCTGGAAACACCATATATTTT. This codes for CASSTDGSSGNTIYF.

This clone has just one count. The rearrangement joins TRBV7-2 to TRBJ2-2; a weak D match, TRBD2 (6 bases). V was pared by 3 bases and J by 3 bases, with 14 bases between. CDR3 length: 16 amino acids. The germline V gene has CDR1 SGHTA and CDR2 FQGNSA. CDR3: CASSFSGGADTGELFF. CDR3 bases: TGTGCCAGCAGCTTCTCCGGCGGGGCGGACACCGGGGAGCTGTTTTTT.

The rearrangement uses TRBV6-6 and TRBJ2-2; no clear D. V was clipped by 1 base and J by 2 bases, with 5 bases between them. Germline V gene sequence: CDR1 MNHNY, CDR2 SVGAGI (reference sequence). The CDR3 runs to 14 residues. The CDR3 DNA sequence: TGTGCCAGCAGTTACTACAGTAACACCGGGGAGCTGTTTTTT. Protein sequence: CASSYYSNTGELFF.

This chain joins TRBV7-9 and TRBJ2-7; TRBD1 aligns across 7 bases. Germline CDR1 and CDR2: SEHNR and FQNEAQ (reference sequence). The CDR3 extends over 12 amino acids. J lost 8 bases, V lost 5 bases, and 6 bases had no gene match. The CDR3, as DNA: TGTGCCAGCAGCCCAACAGGGGACAAGCAGTACTTC. This codes for CASSPTGDKQYF.

The chain combines TRBV19 with TRBJ2-1, with 11 bases that match TRBD2. There are 17 residues in the CDR3. Germline CDR1 LNHDA, CDR2 SQIVND (reference sequence). With V trimmed by 5 bases and J by 4 bases, 10 bases remained unmatched. CDR3 coding DNA: TGTGCCAGTAGTCTCCGCCCCCTAGCGGGAGGTTACAATGAGCAGTTCTTC. Protein product: CASSLRPLAGGYNEQFF. Full variable domain (remainder filled in from reference TRBV19 and TRBJ2-1): DGGITQSPKYLFRKEGQNVTLSCEQNLNHDAMYWYRQDPGQGLRLIYYSQIVNDFQKGDIAEGYSVSREKKESFPLTVTSAQKNPTAFYLCASSLRPLAGGYNEQFFGPGTRLTVL.

In DNA, the CDR3 is TGTGCCAGCAGATCGGGCGGCACTAGCACAGATACGCAGTATTTT. It codes for CASRSGGTSTDTQYF. The V gene is TRBV9, the J gene TRBJ2-3; D is unresolved. The CDR3 runs to 15 residues. V was clipped by 5 bases and J by 0 bases, with 13 bases between them. Germline-derived CDR1 and CDR2 are SGDLS and YYNGEE.

The chain uses TRBV2 and TRBJ2-7; weak D call: TRBD2 (6 bases). Germline V lookup: CDR1 SNHLY, CDR2 FYNNEI. Trimming stripped 7 bases from V and 4 bases from J, with 14 bases between. The CDR3 consists of 13 residues. In nucleotides, the CDR3 is TGTGCCAGCATTGGGGGAGGAATATACGAGCAGTACTTC. It codes for CASIGGGIYEQYF.

The chain combines TRBV19 with TRBJ2-1; 7 nucleotides match TRBD2. This CDR3 comprises 16 residues. With 3 bases clipped from V and 10 bases from J, the junction kept 15 bases outside the gene matches. Per germline, CDR1 LNHDA and CDR2 SQIVND (reference sequence). For the CDR3, the DNA is TGTGCCAGTAGTATCATAGGGAGCGGGACCAGGAGAGAGCAGTTCTTC. Translation gives CASSIIGSGTRREQFF.

The J gene is TRBJ2-4, the V gene TRBV15, with 7 bases matching TRBD2. Per germline, CDR1 LNHNV and CDR2 YYDKDF (reference sequence). The CDR3 runs to 17 residues. The V segment lost 5 bases and the J segment 6 bases; nucleotides outside the gene matches: 16. CDR3 region: CATSAGGGGSYGNIQYF. Here the CDR3 DNA reads TGTGCCACCAGCGCCGGTGGGGGGGGAAGTTATGGAAACATTCAGTACTTC.

This clone appeared once. This CDR3 is CASSLKRGVAETQYF. The CDR3, as DNA: TGTGCCAGCAGCTTAAAGCGGGGGGTTGCAGAGACCCAGTACTTC. The chain couples TRBV7-8 to TRBJ2-5; 9 bases agree with TRBD2. The CDR3 consists of 15 residues. From germline, CDR1 is SGHVS and CDR2 FQNEAQ. J lost 4 bases, V lost 2 bases, and 5 bases had no gene match.

The J gene is TRBJ2-1, the V gene TRBV6-5; 8 nucleotides agree with TRBD1. The germline CDR1 and CDR2 sequences are MNHEY and SVGAGI. The CDR3 extends over 15 amino acids. Trimming took 6 bases from V and 8 from J; bases not matched to a gene: 12. DNA for the CDR3: TGTGCCAGCAGCCATACCGGACAGGGTCGCGATGAGCAGTTCTTC. Translating gives CASSHTGQGRDEQFF.

This chain uses TRBV7-2 with TRBJ2-3, with TRBD2 matching 12 bases. V lost 5 bases and J lost 1; bases outside the gene matches: 7. The CDR3 loop spans 17 amino acids. CDR1 SGHTA and CDR2 FQGNSA come from the germline V gene. CDR3 loop: CASSPWASGRGTDTQYF. CDR3 coding DNA: TGTGCCAGCAGCCCCTGGGCTAGCGGGAGGGGCACAGATACGCAGTATTTT.

The genes are TRBV19 and TRBJ2-5; no firm D call. V lost 0 bases and J lost 5, with 13 bases in between. Germline V gives CDR1 LNHDA, CDR2 SQIVND (reference sequence). There are 15 residues in the CDR3. CDR3 residues: CASSIENAQWETQYF. The CDR3 coding sequence is TGTGCCAGTAGTATAGAAAATGCCCAATGGGAGACCCAGTACTTC.